Listed below are T cell receptor beta chains from one sample, sequenced in a study of Ad26.COV2.S vaccination and SARS-CoV-2 variants. The table came from immunoSEQ multiplex PCR; TCRdb's copy has only in-frame clones and leaves some out. There are hundreds of thousands of clones in the sample; over 80% occur only once, and under 2% lies in the top ten. Sequenced here: peripheral blood, sampled in a trial of Ad26.COV2.S vaccine versus placebo. These receptors all stem from a person between 18 and 59 years old who received the Ad26.COV2.S COVID-19 vaccine or a placebo. CDR3s include the opening cysteine and the closing phenylalanine or tryptophan. The D gene is left open where the match is weak. Rows give clone size only sometimes, using once, few, many, or a class for an expanded clone.

d_call clone_size j_call v_call cdr3_nt cdr3_aa
. . TRBJ1-2 TRBV29-1 TGCAGCGTTGAATGGGCGGACGACGGCTACACCTTC CSVEWADDGYTF
. . TRBJ2-7 TRBV14 TGTGCCAGCAGCCACTCACTAGGACCCGGATCCTACGAGCAGTACTTC CASSHSLGPGSYEQYF
. once TRBJ2-3 TRBV15 TGTGCCACCAGCAGGACCAGGGGTGGGAACACAGATACGCAGTATTTT CATSRTRGGNTDTQYF
TRBD1 . TRBJ1-2 TRBV12-5 TGTGCTAGTGGTTTGGTATTAACGGGACAGGAAGCTCCTAACTATGGCTACACCTTC CASGLVLTGQEAPNYGYTF
. . TRBJ2-7 TRBV5-5 TGTGCCAGCAGCTTAGGCCCGGGACACGATTACGAGCAGTACTTC CASSLGPGHDYEQYF
TRBD2 . TRBJ2-5 TRBV4-3 TGCGCCAGCAGCCAAGATCTAGCGGGGGGAGTAGAGACCCAGTACTTC CASSQDLAGGVETQYF
. . TRBJ2-2 TRBV5-1 TGCGCCAGCAGCTCAAGGACAGCCACGAACACCGGGGAGCTGTTTTTT CASSSRTATNTGELFF
. . TRBJ1-5 TRBV15 TGTGCCACCGCGGAGTTCTCCAACACCAATCAGCCCCAGCATTTT CATAEFSNTNQPQHF
. . TRBJ1-1 TRBV9 TGTGCCAGCAGCGTAGACTGGGGACCAATTACTGAAGCTTTCTTT CASSVDWGPITEAFF
. few TRBJ2-2 TRBV7-9 TGTGCCAGCCGTCAACCGGGGAGACGACCGAACACCGGGGAGCTGTTTTTT CASRQPGRRPNTGELFF